This T cell receptor beta chain was sequenced during a study of shared clonotypes between healthy human individuals. Study results and caveats: It was the non-shared clonotypes that had lower generation probabilities than clonotypes shared by all four donors. A limitation of the genetic and exposure-history diversity represented arose from few donors.

Concerning this clone itself: The antigen remains undetermined.

The material for each subset, its genomic DNA, was split evenly across several immunoSEQ plates. Sequencing used immunoSEQ multiplex PCR; TCRdb keeps in-frame clones, though not all of them. The table shows about 2.1 million clones, with around 95% occurring only once. The germline V gene has CDR1 SGHVS and CDR2 FNYEAQ. The CDR3 is 16 residues long. V was clipped by 2 bases and J by 6 bases, with 17 bases between them. CD45RO-negative, CCR7-selected cells formed the naive CD8 fraction, which excluded terminally differentiated effector memory CD45RA+ cells. Healthy HIV-negative adults with no recent acute infections or vaccinations were recruited as donors.

The V gene is TRBV7-6, the J gene TRBJ2-1; D may be TRBD2 (6 bases). The receptor's source is a man younger than 30 in good health. Some clones in this sample may be carry-over from other donors' samples. The sequencing sample was made of naive CD8+ T cells from PBMCs. This CDR3 reads CASSLNVGGAINEQFF. The DNA of the CDR3 is TGTGCCAGCAGCTTAAATGTGGGCGGGGCGATCAATGAGCAGTTCTTC.